This TCR beta chain was obtained from a study of blood T cell repertoires in COVID-19. Study as a whole: Sites in the United States, Italy and Spain provided acute and convalescent COVID-19 samples. T cells, B-cell-depleted T cells, or PBMCs provided the cDNA or gDNA that served as material.

Germline CDR1 reads SGHKS; CDR2 reads YYEKEE (reference sequence). The ends lost 2 bases at V and 2 bases at J; junction bases unmatched: 2. The CDR3 loop spans 14 amino acids. For this clone: Within the sample, other DNA sequences also encode this same CDR3.

Source study methods: Amplification of reference gene primers provided the estimated nucleated cell counts. Clones were sequenced by immunoSEQ multiplex PCR, and TCRdb holds only the in-frame ones, with some missing. V and J calls and clone size follow that table, whereas D and trimming were derived from the DNA. Here the sample spans tens of thousands of clones, about 88% being singletons. This sequence was found in a man aged 60 to 69 with acute or convalescent COVID-19. The sequencing input was peripheral blood. V is TRBV5-5 and J is TRBJ2-7; 9 positions agree with TRBD2. CDR3 sequence: CASSLAGGAYEQYF. CDR3 in DNA: TGTGCCAGCAGCTTAGCGGGGGGAGCCTACGAGCAGTACTTC. Full variable domain (missing parts from reference TRBV5-5 and TRBJ2-7): DAGVTQSPTHLIKTRGQQVTLRCSPISGHKSVSWYQQVLGQGPQFIFQYYEKEERGRGNFPDRFSARQFPNYSSELNVNALLLGDSALYLCASSLAGGAYEQYFGPGTRLTVT.